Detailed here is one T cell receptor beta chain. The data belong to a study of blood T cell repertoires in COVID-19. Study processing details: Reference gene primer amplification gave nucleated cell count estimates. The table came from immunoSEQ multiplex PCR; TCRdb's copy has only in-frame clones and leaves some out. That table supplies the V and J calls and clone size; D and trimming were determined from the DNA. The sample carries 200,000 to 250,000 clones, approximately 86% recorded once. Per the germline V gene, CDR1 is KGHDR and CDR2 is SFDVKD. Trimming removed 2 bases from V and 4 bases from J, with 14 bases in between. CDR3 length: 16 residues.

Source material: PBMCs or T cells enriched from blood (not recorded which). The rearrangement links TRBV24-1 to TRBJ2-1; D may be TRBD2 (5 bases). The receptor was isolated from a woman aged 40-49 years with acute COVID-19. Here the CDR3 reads CATSDSGGQDYNEQFF. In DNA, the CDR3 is TGTGCCACCAGTGATTCGGGCGGGCAGGATTACAATGAGCAGTTCTTC.